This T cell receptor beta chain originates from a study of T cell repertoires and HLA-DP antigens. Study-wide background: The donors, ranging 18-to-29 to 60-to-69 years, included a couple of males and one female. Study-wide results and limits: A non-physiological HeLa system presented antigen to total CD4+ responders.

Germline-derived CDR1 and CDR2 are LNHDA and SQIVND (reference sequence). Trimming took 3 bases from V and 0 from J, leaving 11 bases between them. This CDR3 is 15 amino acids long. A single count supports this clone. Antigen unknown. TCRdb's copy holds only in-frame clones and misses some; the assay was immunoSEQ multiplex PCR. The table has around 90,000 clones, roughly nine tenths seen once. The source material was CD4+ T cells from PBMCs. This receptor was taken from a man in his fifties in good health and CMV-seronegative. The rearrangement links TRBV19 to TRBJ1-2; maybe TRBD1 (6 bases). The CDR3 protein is CASSMNRAPNYGYTF. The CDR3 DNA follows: TGTGCCAGTAGTATGAACAGGGCCCCTAACTATGGCTACACCTTC.